One and the same sample provided the 14 T cell receptor beta chains below, sequenced in a study of CD8+ T cells in alopecia areata. RNA extraction and reverse transcription yielded cDNA as sequencing template. Only in-frame clones appear in the TCRdb table, and some are missing; sequencing was by immunoSEQ multiplex PCR. Here the sample spans 180,000 or so clones, roughly 63% being singletons. The starting material was CD4+ T cells sorted from blood, obtained at week 0. The receptors were sampled from a human donor with alopecia areata.

The genes are TRBV30 and TRBJ1-6, with 8 bases that match TRBD1. Germline trimming cut 8 bases from V and 6 bases from J; bases unmatched to any gene: 6. Germline lookup yields CDR1 GTSNPN and CDR2 SVGIG (reference sequence). This CDR3 is 13 amino acids long. The CDR3 sequence: CAVDRGSNSPLHF. The CDR3 DNA is TGTGCCGTAGACAGGGGAAGTAATTCACCCCTCCACTTT.

The chain couples TRBV30 to TRBJ1-2; D is possibly TRBD1 (6 bases). The CDR3 runs to 13 residues. V was shortened by 0 bases and J by 8 bases, with 13 bases between the two germline ends. The germline gives CDR1 GTSNPN, CDR2 SVGIG (reference sequence). The CDR3 coding sequence is TGTGCCTGGAGTGTACGGGGGGCGCGAGGCTACACCTTC. It specifies CAWSVRGARGYTF. Full variable domain (remainder filled in from reference TRBV30 and TRBJ1-2): SQTIHQWPATLVQPVGSPLSLECTVEGTSNPNLYWYRQAAGRGLQLLFYSVGIGQISSEVPQNLSASRPQDRQFILSSKKLLLSDSGFYLCAWSVRGARGYTFGSGTRLTVV.

V is TRBV28 and J is TRBJ2-5, with D possibly TRBD1 on 6 matching bases. CDR1 and CDR2 (germline): MDHEN, SYDVKM. This CDR3 comprises 15 residues. Trimming left V 6 bases short and J 0 bases short, with 14 bases between. The CDR3 reads CASSRQAPYQETQYF. For the CDR3, the DNA is TGTGCCAGCAGCCGACAGGCCCCGTACCAAGAGACCCAGTACTTC.

This clone was seen more than once but under ten times. This rearrangement joins TRBV29-1 to TRBJ1-1; 9 nucleotides align to TRBD1. Trimming cost V 6 bases and J 7 bases; bases outside gene matches: 12. The CDR3 extends over 14 amino acids. CDR1 is SQVTM and CDR2 is ANQGSEA in the germline V gene. CDR3 DNA: TGCAGCGTCCATGGGGTCGGACAGGGGTTTGAAGCTTTCTTT. Amino acids: CSVHGVGQGFEAFF.

The chain couples TRBV30 to TRBJ1-1; TRBD1 matches 9 bases. Germline V gene lookup returns CDR1 GTSNPN and CDR2 SVGIG (reference sequence). The V gene end was trimmed by 0 bases and the J gene end by 8 bases; junction bases not matched to a gene: 7. The CDR3 loop spans 14 amino acids. The CDR3: CAWSVLPGQGEAFF. CDR3 sequence (DNA): TGTGCCTGGAGTGTACTGCCCGGACAGGGGGAAGCTTTCTTT.

This clone was picked up a small number of times. This chain links TRBV2 with TRBJ1-5, with 7 bases fitting TRBD1. V dropped 5 bases and J dropped 0; count of bases not matched to a gene: 4. CDR3 size: 15 residues. CDR1 SNHLY and CDR2 FYNNEI come from the germline V gene. The CDR3 loop reads CASSTGAASNQPQHF. The DNA of the CDR3 is TGTGCCAGCAGTACAGGGGCCGCTAGCAATCAGCCCCAGCATTTT.

The chain recombines TRBV29-1 with TRBJ2-7; 8 nucleotides line up with TRBD1. Germline V gene sequence: CDR1 SQVTM, CDR2 ANQGSEA. The CDR3 has 12 residues. With 7 bases clipped from V and 4 bases from J, the junction kept 6 bases outside the gene matches. The CDR3 spells CSAKQGGYEQYF. DNA for the CDR3: TGCAGCGCTAAACAGGGGGGATACGAGCAGTACTTC.

The chain uses TRBV5-1 and TRBJ2-7; 9 bases line up with TRBD1. Germline CDR1 is SGHRS and CDR2 is YFSETQ. CDR3 size: 14 residues. The ends lost 7 bases at V and 7 bases at J; junction bases unmatched: 12. Written as DNA, the CDR3 is TGCGCCAGCCGGGACAGGGATTCCTTTGGGGAGCAGTACTTC. This gives the protein CASRDRDSFGEQYF.

This chain uses TRBV19 with TRBJ1-1; maybe TRBD1 (5 bases). Trimming pared 10 bases from V and 3 bases from J, leaving 15 bases between. Germline CDR1 is LNHDA and CDR2 is SQIVND (reference sequence). This CDR3 has 13 amino acids. The CDR3 region has the DNA TGTGCCACCGCGGCCCAGGGACACACTGAAGCTTTCTTT. Protein product: CATAAQGHTEAFF.

The chain recombines TRBV13 with TRBJ2-7, with TRBD1 identical over 7 bases. CDR1 is PRHDT and CDR2 is FYEKMQ in the germline V gene (reference sequence). The V gene end was trimmed by 5 bases and the J gene end by 4 bases; junction bases not matched to a gene: 8. This CDR3 spans 14 amino acids. The CDR3 DNA reads TGTGCCAGCAGCCCCCGGGACAGAGAGTACGAGCAGTACTTC. It yields the protein CASSPRDREYEQYF.

The rearrangement uses TRBV5-4 and TRBJ1-1; no clear D gene. Trimming took off 4 bases at V and 5 bases at J, with 12 bases between the two ends. Germline CDR1 is SGHNT and CDR2 is YYREEE (reference sequence). The length of the CDR3 is 13 residues. In nucleotides, the CDR3 is TGTGCCAGCAGCCCCCAAGGGAGGACTGAAGCTTTCTTT. Translation gives CASSPQGRTEAFF.

The J gene is TRBJ1-2, the V gene TRBV29-1; D not certain. Per the germline V gene, CDR1 is SQVTM and CDR2 is ANQGSEA. The CDR3 extends over 12 amino acids. V dropped 5 bases and J dropped 3 bases, with 10 bases sitting between them. CDR3 DNA: TGCAGCGTTAACACCGGGGACTATGGCTACACCTTC. This encodes CSVNTGDYGYTF.

The rearrangement links TRBV6-1 to TRBJ2-7; 9 nucleotides align to TRBD2. The length of the CDR3 is 15 residues. Germline V gives CDR1 MNHNS, CDR2 SASEGT. V dropped 2 bases and J dropped 2; count of bases not matched to a gene: 4. CDR3 amino acids: CASSEQQRGAYEQYF. The CDR3, as DNA: TGTGCCAGCAGTGAACAGCAGCGGGGGGCCTACGAGCAGTACTTC.

J is TRBJ1-2 and V is TRBV15; 9 bases are shared with TRBD1. This CDR3 spans 13 amino acids. Germline V CDR1 and CDR2: LNHNV, YYDKDF (reference sequence). The J segment lost 8 bases and the V segment lost 2 bases, leaving 3 bases of the junction unmatched. CDR3 bases: TGTGCCACCAGCAGACGGGACAGGGAGGGCTACACCTTC. This encodes CATSRRDREGYTF.